This T cell receptor (beta chain) was recovered during a study of blood T cell repertoires in COVID-19 (dated by TCRdb to about 2020). Describing the broader study: Samples from collaborators originated in the United States, Italy and Spain and spanned both the acute and convalescent phases of COVID-19. The prospective study material was composed of cDNA or gDNA derived from T cells, B-cell-depleted T cells, or PBMCs. Subjects who had been exposed to COVID-19, were actively infected with it, or had recovered from it provided the deeply sampled blood TCRbeta repertoires that made up the dataset. A freely available public database, intended as a resource for researchers studying the immune response to SARS-CoV-2, is where the repertoires were released. The samples were drawn from the first 160 participants of the ongoing ImmuneRACE study and from 1,254 subjects provided by 6 global collaborators. Nearly every sample came with metadata listing a de-identified subject ID, COVID-19 status, age in years and sex. Where HLA class I and class II types were available, the types were taken from metadata supplied by the sample provider, not from assay-based typing.

On the study overall, not on this receptor specifically: Clinical and demographic metadata were provided uncurated, with the amount varying by source and participant.

TCRbeta CDR3 regions were amplified from genomic DNA using the immunoSEQ Assay, a bias-controlled multiplex PCR. The original methods were these. Nucleated cell counts per sample were estimated from amplification of reference gene primers within the assay. To quantify the absolute abundance of each unique TCRbeta CDR3 rearrangement, sequence reads were collapsed and filtered. Productive Simpson clonality was computed per sample as the square root of Simpson's diversity index over productive rearrangements. TCRdb provides this immuneACCESS table in a form limited to in-frame rearrangements. Some clones are lacking; in checked studies, under half of them reflect an unresolved V gene, and why the rest are absent is not known. V and J calls and clone size are as listed in that table; D and trimming were resolved from the DNA. For this sample the table gives 200,000 or so clones, of which roughly four fifths were detected only once. 1.3% of the sample belongs to the ten largest clones.

This clone showed up just once. Its antigen is still unknown. Base-call qualities are not available, and no considerably larger clone is one nucleotide away. In the prospective study, participants were 18 to 89 years old, resided in about two dozen geographic areas of the United States, and were enrolled through a virtual design. In the prospective study, cohorts were assigned on the basis of participant-reported clinical history obtained from a screening survey and a study questionnaire. Each participant in the prospective study had whole blood, serum and a nasopharyngeal or oropharyngeal swab collected by mobile phlebotomists. Prospective study participants could optionally give additional blood draws and questionnaires over an approximately two-month period. Blood samples from the prospective study were shipped frozen or at room temperature prior to DNA extraction. Unmatched junction bases come to 6, with V trimmed by 0 bases and J by 0 bases. CDR1 and CDR2, per the germline V gene, are SGDLS and YYNGEE. The CDR3 runs 17 residues from the cysteine to the phenylalanine. Just the 51-base CDR3 DNA is kept, in frame starting at base 1.

Sequences were obtained from PBMCs or T cells enriched from blood (not recorded which). The clonotype was recovered from a woman between 40 and 50 years old with acute COVID-19. Rearrangement joined TRBV9 to TRBJ2-3; the junction holds 8 bases that match TRBD2. The CDR3 protein is CASSVEVGLVSTDTQYF. The nucleotide sequence is given as TGTGCCAGCAGCGTAGAAGTGGGACTAGTGAGCACAGATACGCAGTATTTT.